The TCR beta chain under discussion was sequenced for a study of tumor-infiltrating lymphocytes in oesophageal squamous cell carcinoma. Germline CDR1 reads SGHTA; CDR2 reads FQGNSA. This CDR3 spans 14 amino acids. Worth noting for this clonotype: An end of the junction does not agree with germline; a read error may underlie this.

Each CDR3 protein gets one entry after TCRdb re-called the PCR reads with MiXCR. The sample shows around 6,200 distinct CDR3 sequences, about 14% of them seen only once. The receptor was derived from a male donor with esophageal squamous cell carcinoma. The chain employs TRBV7-2 and TRBJ2-5, with 10 bases aligning to TRBD1. Sequencing used esophageal tumor tissue. Written as DNA, the CDR3 is TGTGGCAGGAGCCCGGGACAGGGGCAAGAGACCGAGTACTTC. It codes for CGRSPGQGQETEYF.